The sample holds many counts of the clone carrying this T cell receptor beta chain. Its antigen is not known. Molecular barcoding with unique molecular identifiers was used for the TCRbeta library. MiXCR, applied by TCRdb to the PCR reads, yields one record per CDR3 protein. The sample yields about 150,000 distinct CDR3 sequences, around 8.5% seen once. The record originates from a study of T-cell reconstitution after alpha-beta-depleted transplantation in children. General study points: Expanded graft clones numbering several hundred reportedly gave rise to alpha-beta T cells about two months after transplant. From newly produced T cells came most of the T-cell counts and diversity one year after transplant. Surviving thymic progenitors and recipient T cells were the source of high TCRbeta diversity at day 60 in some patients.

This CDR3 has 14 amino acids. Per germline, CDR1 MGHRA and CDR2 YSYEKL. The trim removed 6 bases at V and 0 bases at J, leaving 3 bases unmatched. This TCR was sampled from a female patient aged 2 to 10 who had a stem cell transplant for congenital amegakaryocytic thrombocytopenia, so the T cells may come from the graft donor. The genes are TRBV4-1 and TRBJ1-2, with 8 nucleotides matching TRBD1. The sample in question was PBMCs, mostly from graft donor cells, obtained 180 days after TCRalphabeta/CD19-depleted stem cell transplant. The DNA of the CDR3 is TGCGCCAGCAGTAGGACAGGGTCTAACTATGGCTACACCTTC. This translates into CASSRTGSNYGYTF.